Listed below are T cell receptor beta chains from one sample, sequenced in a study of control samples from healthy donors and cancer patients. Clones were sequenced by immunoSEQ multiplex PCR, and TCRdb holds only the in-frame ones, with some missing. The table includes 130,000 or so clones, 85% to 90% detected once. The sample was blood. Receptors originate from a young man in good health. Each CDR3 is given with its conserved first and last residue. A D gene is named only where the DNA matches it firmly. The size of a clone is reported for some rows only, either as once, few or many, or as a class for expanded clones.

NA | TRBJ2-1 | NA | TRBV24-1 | TGTGCCTCCGCGCCACGGGTCACGTTCTACAATGAGCAGTTCTTC | CASAPRVTFYNEQFF
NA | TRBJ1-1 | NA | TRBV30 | TGTGCCTGGAGTAAAGGGGACCCGCGGGATACTGAAGCTTTCTTT | CAWSKGDPRDTEAFF
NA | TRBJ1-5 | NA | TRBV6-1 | TGTGCCAGCAGTGAAGGACCGTATAGCAATCAGCCCCAGCATTTT | CASSEGPYSNQPQHF
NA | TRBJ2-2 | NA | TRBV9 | TGTGCCAGCAGCGTAGGTCCGGTCGGGGAGCTGTTTTTT | CASSVGPVGELFF
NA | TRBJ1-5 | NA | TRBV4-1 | TGCGCCAGCAGCACCTCCCACGACAGCTTATATCAGCCCCAGCATTTT | CASSTSHDSLYQPQHF
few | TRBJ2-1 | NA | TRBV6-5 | TGTGCCAGCAGTTACTCTCTGGGCAATGAGCAGTTCTTC | CASSYSLGNEQFF
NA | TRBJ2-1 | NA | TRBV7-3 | TGTGCCAGCAGCTTAATAAGGGCAGGGGAAAGCCCCTACAATGAGCAGTTCTTC | CASSLIRAGESPYNEQFF
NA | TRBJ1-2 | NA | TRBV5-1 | TGCGCCAGCAGCTTGGTAGGGGACACCGGCTACACCTTC | CASSLVGDTGYTF
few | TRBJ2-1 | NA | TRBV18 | TGTGCCAGCTCTCGGACAGAAAACAATGAGCAGTTCTTC | CASSRTENNEQFF
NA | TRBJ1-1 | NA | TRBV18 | TGTGCCAGCTCACGGGTGCCTGCGGTAACTGAAGCTTTCTTT | CASSRVPAVTEAFF
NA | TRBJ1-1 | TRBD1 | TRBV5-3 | TGTGCCAGAAGCCCGACCCTCGAAGGAACCGGGACAGGGGATTACACTGAAGCTTTCTTT | CARSPTLEGTGTGDYTEAFF